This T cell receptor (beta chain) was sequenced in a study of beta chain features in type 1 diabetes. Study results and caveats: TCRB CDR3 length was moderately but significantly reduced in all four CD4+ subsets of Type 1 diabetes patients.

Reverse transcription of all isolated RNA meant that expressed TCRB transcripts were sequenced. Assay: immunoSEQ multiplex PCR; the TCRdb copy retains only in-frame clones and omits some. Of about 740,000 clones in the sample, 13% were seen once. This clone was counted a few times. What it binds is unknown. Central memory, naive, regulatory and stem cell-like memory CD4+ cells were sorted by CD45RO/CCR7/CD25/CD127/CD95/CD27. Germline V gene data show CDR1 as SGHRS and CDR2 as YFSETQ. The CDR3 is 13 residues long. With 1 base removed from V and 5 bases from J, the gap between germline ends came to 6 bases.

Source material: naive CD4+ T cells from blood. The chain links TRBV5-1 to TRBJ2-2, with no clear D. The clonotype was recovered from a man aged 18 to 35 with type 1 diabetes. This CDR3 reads CASSLSGTGELFF. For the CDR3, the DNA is TGCGCCAGCAGCTTGTCCGGGACCGGGGAGCTGTTTTTT.